These 27 T cell receptor beta chains share one sample of origin, sequenced in a study of T-cell memory formation after mild COVID-19. TCRdb analysed the 5' RACE reads with MiXCR anew, one entry per CDR3 protein. The sample has around 500,000 distinct CDR3 sequences; approximately 18% are singletons. Sequenced sample: PBMCs or a T cell subset sorted from them (not recorded which). The source is an adult woman who had mild COVID-19 (a few samples of this study predate the infection). Cell type and time point are not known.

The table lists this clonotype with a few counts. In nucleotides, the CDR3 is TGTGCCAGCTCACCGTCCAGGCAAGAGACCCAGTACTTC. Its protein is CASSPSRQETQYF. V gene TRBV18 combines with J gene TRBJ2-5; D is unclear. Germline CDR1 and CDR2: KGHSH and LQKENI. This CDR3 is built from 13 residues. Trimming removed 3 bases from V and 2 bases from J, with 7 bases in between.

In its sample, this clonotype was seen many times. J is TRBJ2-7 and V is TRBV3-1, with 7 bases lining up with TRBD1. The germline V gene has CDR1 LGHDT and CDR2 YNNKEL (reference sequence). The CDR3 extends over 14 amino acids. Trimming cost V 4 bases and J 6 bases; bases outside gene matches: 9. CDR3 loop: CASSPGQTTSEQYF. Here the CDR3 DNA reads TGTGCCAGCAGCCCGGGACAGACTACGTCCGAGCAGTACTTC.

This chain connects TRBV28 to TRBJ1-2, with D maybe TRBD1 (5 bases). In germline, CDR1 is MDHEN, CDR2 SYDVKM. The CDR3 is 14 residues long. V was shortened by 3 bases and J by 5 bases, with 13 bases between the two germline ends. The CDR3 coding sequence is TGTGCCAGCAGTTTTGTCGGGGGTGGATATGGCTACACCTTC. Protein: CASSFVGGGYGYTF.

In its sample, this clonotype was seen a few times. CDR3 residues: CASSLGQLTDTQYF. CDR3 bases: TGTGCCAGCAGCTTAGGACAGCTCACAGATACGCAGTATTTT. The gene calls are TRBV7-2 and TRBJ2-3; D is perhaps TRBD1 (5 bases). The V and J ends lost 1 base and 2 bases respectively, with 7 bases between them. Germline lookup yields CDR1 SGHTA and CDR2 FQGNSA. CDR3 length: 14 amino acids.

This chain links TRBV20-1 with TRBJ2-7, with 7 bases lining up with TRBD1. CDR3 length: 14 residues. V shed 0 bases and J 2 bases; nucleotides not matched to a gene: 4. Germline V CDR1 and CDR2: DFQATT, SNEGSKA (reference sequence). CDR3 nucleotide sequence: TGCAGTGCTAGAGAACAGGGGCTCACCTACGAGCAGTACTTC. Its protein is CSAREQGLTYEQYF.

This clonotype was observed a few times. The chain carries TRBV7-8 and TRBJ2-3, with D perhaps TRBD1 (6 bases). There are 15 residues in the CDR3. V was trimmed by 9 bases and J by 0 bases, leaving 16 bases between them. Germline V gene data show CDR1 as SGHVS and CDR2 as FQNEAQ. CDR3: CASRKPGASTDTQYF. The CDR3 DNA follows: TGTGCCAGTCGTAAACCAGGGGCGAGCACAGATACGCAGTATTTT.

This clonotype was detected only a few times. The V gene is TRBV5-1, the J gene TRBJ2-7; 8 bases are shared with TRBD1. The ends lost 3 bases at V and 0 bases at J; junction bases unmatched: 5. The CDR3 totals 15 residues. Per the germline V gene, CDR1 is SGHRS and CDR2 is YFSETQ. As DNA, the CDR3 is TGCGCCAGCAGCTGGGGGGACAGGAGCTCCTACGAGCAGTACTTC. Protein product: CASSWGDRSSYEQYF.

This clonotype was found a few times. This sequence joins TRBV3-1 and TRBJ2-1; D is uncertain. The CDR3 has 13 amino acids. The germline gives CDR1 LGHDT, CDR2 YNNKEL (reference sequence). The V gene lost 3 bases and the J gene lost 7 bases, with 10 bases spanning the gap. DNA for the CDR3: TGTGCCAGCAGCCATTTGGGATATAATGAGCAGTTCTTC. Translating gives CASSHLGYNEQFF.

There are a few counts of this clonotype. The chain links TRBV20-1 to TRBJ2-6; D ambiguous. CDR1 is DFQATT and CDR2 is SNEGSKA in the germline V gene (reference sequence). V lost 2 bases, J lost 4 bases, and 9 bases lay in between. This CDR3 has 14 amino acids. CDR3 sequence: CSARRVPGANVLTF. In DNA form, the CDR3 reads TGCAGTGCTAGAAGAGTACCCGGGGCCAACGTCCTGACTTTC.

This clonotype was counted ten times or more. The chain joins TRBV18 to TRBJ2-5; 8 nucleotides match TRBD1. The CDR3 sequence is 14 residues long. V lost 1 base and J lost 5; bases outside the gene matches: 3. CDR1 is KGHSH, CDR2 LQKENI, per germline. The CDR3, as DNA: TGTGCCAGCTCACCACGACAGGGGAAGGAGACCCAGTACTTC. It is translated as CASSPRQGKETQYF.

This clonotype was observed a few times. The chain combines TRBV3-1 with TRBJ2-7; 8 bases align to TRBD2. In germline, CDR1 is LGHDT, CDR2 YNNKEL (reference sequence). J gave up 2 bases and V 4 bases, and 10 bases lay outside the gene matches. CDR3 size: 16 residues. CDR3 sequence reads: CASSRRLAPVAYEQYF. The CDR3 region has the DNA TGTGCCAGCAGCCGACGACTAGCGCCCGTAGCCTACGAGCAGTACTTC.

This clonotype occurred a few times. The V gene is TRBV12-3 or TRBV12-4, the J gene TRBJ1-5, with TRBD1 matching 7 bases. V was pared by 6 bases and J by 0 bases, with 8 bases of the junction left unmatched. The CDR3 loop spans 16 amino acids. This CDR3 reads CASRTGEDLSNQPQHF. The CDR3 bases are TGTGCCAGCAGAACAGGGGAGGATCTTAGCAATCAGCCCCAGCATTTT.

The chain uses TRBV4-3 and TRBJ2-7; D might be TRBD1 or TRBD2, each matching 5 bases. This CDR3 comprises 16 residues. Germline V gene sequence: CDR1 LGHNA, CDR2 YSLEER. The V gene lost 0 bases and the J gene lost 4 bases, with 16 bases spanning the gap. Here the CDR3 reads CASSQEEGKGFYEQYF. For the CDR3, the DNA is TGCGCCAGCAGCCAAGAAGAGGGAAAGGGGTTTTACGAGCAGTACTTC.

This clonotype occurred many times. In DNA, the CDR3 is TGTGCCAGCAGGGGGACTGAAGCTTTCTTT. Encoded protein: CASRGTEAFF. V is TRBV6-5 and J is TRBJ1-1; no clear D gene. Trimming took 6 bases from V and 5 from J, leaving 4 bases between them. CDR1 is MNHEY and CDR2 is SVGAGI in the germline V gene. The CDR3 length is 10 residues.

This chain connects TRBV6-5 to TRBJ2-7; 10 nucleotides match TRBD1. Germline V gives CDR1 MNHEY, CDR2 SVGAGI. Losses at the gene ends were 5 bases for V and 7 bases for J; bases not matched to a gene: 8. The CDR3 has 14 residues. As DNA, the CDR3 is TGTGCCAGCAGTCGACGCCGGACAGGGGGGGAGCAGTACTTC. The encoded protein is CASSRRRTGGEQYF.

This clonotype was counted only a few times. The chain employs TRBV5-5 and TRBJ1-2, with a weak D call TRBD1 (5 bases). Germline V gives CDR1 SGHKS, CDR2 YYEKEE (reference sequence). The CDR3 is 15 amino acids. The germline V and J ends were trimmed by 5 bases and 0 bases, with 14 bases remaining between them. Here the CDR3 reads CASSGVGDANYGYTF. CDR3 sequence (DNA): TGTGCCAGCAGTGGCGTGGGGGATGCTAACTATGGCTACACCTTC.

The chain combines TRBV6-2 or TRBV6-3 with TRBJ1-2; TRBD1 might be the D (5 bases). Trimming stripped 8 bases from V and 2 bases from J, with 12 bases between. The germline V gene has CDR1 MNHEY and CDR2 SVGEGT. The CDR3 length is 13 residues. CDR3 coding DNA: TGTGCCAGCCTCGGGGGGATGAACTATGGCTACACCTTC. It translates to CASLGGMNYGYTF.

The V gene is TRBV27, the J gene TRBJ2-5; 8 bases map to TRBD1. The CDR3 is 13 residues long. Germline V CDR1 and CDR2: MNHEY, SMNVEV (reference sequence). The V gene end was trimmed by 1 base and the J gene end by 5 bases; junction bases not matched to a gene: 0. CDR3 protein: CASSLYRGETQYF. CDR3 DNA sequence: TGTGCCAGCAGTTTATACAGGGGGGAGACCCAGTACTTC.

V usage is TRBV7-2 and J usage is TRBJ2-7, with 7 nucleotides matching TRBD2. Germline CDR1 SGHTA, CDR2 FQGNSA. The CDR3 spans 15 residues. J was trimmed by 7 bases and V by 4 bases; bases with no gene match: 13. CDR3: CASSSSGGGSGEQYF. In nucleotides, the CDR3 is TGTGCCAGCAGCTCCTCGGGAGGAGGATCGGGGGAGCAGTACTTC.

V gene TRBV6-6 combines with J gene TRBJ2-5; D unclear. CDR1 is MNHNY and CDR2 is SVGAGI in the germline V gene (reference sequence). V was pared by 0 bases and J by 4 bases, with 6 bases between. This CDR3 contains 13 residues. This CDR3 reads CASSYSGIETQYF. CDR3 DNA: TGTGCCAGCAGTTACTCGGGGATAGAGACCCAGTACTTC.

The sample holds a few counts of this clonotype. CDR3 loop: CAAGGQGARWDTQYF. The CDR3 nucleotides are TGTGCCGCCGGGGGACAGGGGGCAAGGTGGGATACGCAGTATTTT. The chain links TRBV15 to TRBJ2-3, with 12 bases lining up with TRBD1. V dropped 11 bases and J dropped 6; count of bases not matched to a gene: 12. In germline, CDR1 is LNHNV, CDR2 YYDKDF (reference sequence). The CDR3 covers 15 residues.

This clonotype occurred a few times. J is TRBJ1-1 and V is TRBV7-9, with D unclear. CDR3 length: 13 residues. V was shortened by 5 bases and J by 5 bases, with 12 bases between the two germline ends. Looked up from germline, CDR1 is SEHNR and CDR2 is FQNEAQ (reference sequence). Here the CDR3 reads CASSVGPSTEAFF. The CDR3 DNA reads as TGTGCCAGCAGCGTAGGCCCCTCGACTGAAGCTTTCTTT.

This clonotype was detected a few times. This chain joins TRBV4-1 and TRBJ2-7; no reliable D call. The germline V and J ends were trimmed by 1 base and 0 bases, with 7 bases remaining between them. Germline V CDR1 and CDR2: MGHRA, YSYEKL. This CDR3 spans 14 amino acids. The CDR3 here is CASSQVRTSYEQYF. The CDR3 DNA reads as TGCGCCAGCAGCCAAGTGCGGACCTCCTACGAGCAGTACTTC.

The chain uses TRBV3-1 and TRBJ1-2; tentative D call: TRBD1 (6 bases). CDR1 is LGHDT and CDR2 is YNNKEL in the germline V gene (reference sequence). The V and J ends lost 9 bases and 6 bases respectively, with 11 bases between them. CDR3 length equals 11 residues. CDR3 DNA sequence: TGTGCCAGTCACGGGGGCAATGGCTACACCTTC. As protein: CASHGGNGYTF.

V usage is TRBV14 and J usage is TRBJ2-5; 8 nucleotides align to TRBD1. The CDR3 is 13 amino acids. The V segment lost 5 bases and the J segment 7 bases; nucleotides outside the gene matches: 6. CDR1 and CDR2 from the germline V gene are SGHDN and FVKESK. CDR3 nucleotides: TGTGCCAGCAGCTTAGGACAGGGAGGGACCCAGTACTTC. It specifies CASSLGQGGTQYF.

The chain joins TRBV3-1 to TRBJ2-7; tentatively, D is TRBD2 (6 bases). V was shortened by 8 bases and J by 6 bases, with 14 bases between the two germline ends. The CDR3 runs to 12 residues. Germline V lookup: CDR1 LGHDT, CDR2 YNNKEL (reference sequence). This CDR3 is CASAPVGGEQYF. For the CDR3, the DNA is TGTGCCAGCGCTCCCGTGGGGGGCGAGCAGTACTTC.

The V gene is TRBV6-1, the J gene TRBJ2-6; D call uncertain. CDR1 MNHNS and CDR2 SASEGT come from the germline V gene. This CDR3 has 13 residues. Trimming shortened V by 7 bases and J by 0 bases, and 4 bases separated the two germline ends. CDR3 DNA sequence: TGTGCCAGCATGAGCTCTGGGGCCAACGTCCTGACTTTC. The encoded protein is CASMSSGANVLTF.